This T cell receptor (beta chain) was recovered during a study of blood T cell repertoires in COVID-19. As for the study in general: The United States, Italy and Spain provided the acute and convalescent COVID-19 samples.

This clone was picked up one time. Assay: immunoSEQ multiplex PCR; the TCRdb copy retains only in-frame clones and omits some. The table includes some 58,000 clones, around 87% detected once. This clonotype was obtained from a man between 45 and 60 years old with active COVID-19. The material sequenced was peripheral blood.

CDR3 residues: CASSFTGYQQGVEQYF. In nucleotides, the CDR3 is TGTGCCAGCAGCTTCACAGGGTACCAACAAGGGGTCGAGCAGTACTTC. The chain links TRBV7-9 to TRBJ2-7, with D maybe TRBD1 (6 bases). The germline gives CDR1 SEHNR, CDR2 FQNEAQ (reference sequence). This CDR3 region has 16 residues. Trimming shortened V by 3 bases and J by 6 bases, and 21 bases separated the two germline ends.